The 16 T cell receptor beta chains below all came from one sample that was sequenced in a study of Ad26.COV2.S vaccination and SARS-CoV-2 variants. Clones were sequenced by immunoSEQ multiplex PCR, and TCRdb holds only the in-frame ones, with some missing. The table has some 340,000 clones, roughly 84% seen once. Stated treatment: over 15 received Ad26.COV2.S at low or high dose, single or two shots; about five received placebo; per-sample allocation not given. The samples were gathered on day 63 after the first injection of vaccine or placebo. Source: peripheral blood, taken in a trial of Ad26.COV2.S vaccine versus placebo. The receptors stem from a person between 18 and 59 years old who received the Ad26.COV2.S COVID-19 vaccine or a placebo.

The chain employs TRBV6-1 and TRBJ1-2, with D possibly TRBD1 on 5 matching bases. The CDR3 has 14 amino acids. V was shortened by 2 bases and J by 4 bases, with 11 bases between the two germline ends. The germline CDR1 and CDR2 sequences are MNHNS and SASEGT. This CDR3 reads CASSESVGGYGYTF. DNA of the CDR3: TGTGCCAGCAGTGAATCGGTCGGGGGCTATGGCTACACCTTC.

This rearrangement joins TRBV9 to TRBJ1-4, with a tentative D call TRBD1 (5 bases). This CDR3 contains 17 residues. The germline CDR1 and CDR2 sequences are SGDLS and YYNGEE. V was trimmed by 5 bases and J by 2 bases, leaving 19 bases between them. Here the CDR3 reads CASSRMGRLGTNEKLFF. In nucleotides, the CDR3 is TGTGCCAGCAGTCGAATGGGACGATTAGGGACTAATGAAAAACTGTTTTTT.

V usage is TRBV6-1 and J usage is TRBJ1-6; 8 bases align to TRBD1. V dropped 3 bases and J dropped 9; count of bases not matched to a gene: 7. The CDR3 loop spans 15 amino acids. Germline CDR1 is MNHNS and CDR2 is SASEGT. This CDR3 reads CASSEIGQGGSPLHF. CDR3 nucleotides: TGTGCCAGCAGTGAGATAGGACAGGGCGGTTCACCCCTCCACTTT.

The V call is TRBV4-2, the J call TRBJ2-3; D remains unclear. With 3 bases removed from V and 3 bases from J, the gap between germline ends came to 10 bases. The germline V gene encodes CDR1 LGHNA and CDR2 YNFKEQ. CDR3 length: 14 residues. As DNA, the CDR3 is TGTGCCAGCAGCCAGGGAAGCGAAACAGATACGCAGTATTTT. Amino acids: CASSQGSETDTQYF.

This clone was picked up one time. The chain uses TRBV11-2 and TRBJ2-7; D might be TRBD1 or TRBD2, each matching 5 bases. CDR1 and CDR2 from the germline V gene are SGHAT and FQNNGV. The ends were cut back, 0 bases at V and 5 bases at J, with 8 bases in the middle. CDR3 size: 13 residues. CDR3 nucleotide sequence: TGTGCCAGCAGCTTAGATATGGGGGACGAGCAGTACTTC. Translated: CASSLDMGDEQYF.

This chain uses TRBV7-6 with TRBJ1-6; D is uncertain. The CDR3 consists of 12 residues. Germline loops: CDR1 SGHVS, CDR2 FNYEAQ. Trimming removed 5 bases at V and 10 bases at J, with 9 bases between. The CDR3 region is CASSLRNSPLHF. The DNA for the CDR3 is TGTGCCAGCAGCCTCAGGAACTCACCCCTCCACTTT. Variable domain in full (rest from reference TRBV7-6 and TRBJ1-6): GAGVSQSPRYKVTKRGQDVALRCDPISGHVSLYWYRQALGQGPEFLTYFNYEAQQDKSGLPNDRFSAERPEGSISTLTIQRTEQRDSAMYRCASSLRNSPLHFGNGTRLTVT.

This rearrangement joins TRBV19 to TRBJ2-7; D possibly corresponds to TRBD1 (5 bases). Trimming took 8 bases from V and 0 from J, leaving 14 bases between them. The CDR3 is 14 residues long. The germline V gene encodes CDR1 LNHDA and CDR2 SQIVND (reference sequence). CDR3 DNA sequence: TGTGCCAGTTCCGACAGACCCAGCTCCTACGAGCAGTACTTC. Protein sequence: CASSDRPSSYEQYF.

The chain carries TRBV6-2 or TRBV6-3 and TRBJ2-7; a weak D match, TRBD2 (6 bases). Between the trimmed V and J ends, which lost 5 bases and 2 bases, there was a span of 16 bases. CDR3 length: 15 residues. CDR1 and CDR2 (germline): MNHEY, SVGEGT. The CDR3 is CASSRPGGGPYEQYF. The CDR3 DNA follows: TGTGCCAGCAGTCGTCCCGGGGGAGGCCCCTACGAGCAGTACTTC.

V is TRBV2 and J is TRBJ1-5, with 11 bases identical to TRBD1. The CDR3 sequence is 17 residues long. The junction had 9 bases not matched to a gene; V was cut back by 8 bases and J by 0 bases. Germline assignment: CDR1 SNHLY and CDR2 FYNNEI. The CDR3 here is CASGRTGGGHSNQPQHF. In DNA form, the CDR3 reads TGTGCCAGCGGGAGGACAGGGGGCGGACATAGCAATCAGCCCCAGCATTTT.

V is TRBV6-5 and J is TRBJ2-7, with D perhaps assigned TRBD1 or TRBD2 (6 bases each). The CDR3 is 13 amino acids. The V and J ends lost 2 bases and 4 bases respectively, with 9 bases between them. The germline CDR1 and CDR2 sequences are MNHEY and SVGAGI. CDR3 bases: TGTGCCAGCAGTTACCGAGGGGGGTACGAGCAGTACTTC. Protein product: CASSYRGGYEQYF.

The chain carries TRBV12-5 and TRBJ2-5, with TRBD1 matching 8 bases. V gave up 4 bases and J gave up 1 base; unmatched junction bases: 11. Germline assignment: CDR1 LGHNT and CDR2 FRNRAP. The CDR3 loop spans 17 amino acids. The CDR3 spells CASGSPKRDRRQETQYF. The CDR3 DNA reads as TGTGCTAGTGGTTCCCCCAAACGGGACAGGCGCCAAGAGACCCAGTACTTC.

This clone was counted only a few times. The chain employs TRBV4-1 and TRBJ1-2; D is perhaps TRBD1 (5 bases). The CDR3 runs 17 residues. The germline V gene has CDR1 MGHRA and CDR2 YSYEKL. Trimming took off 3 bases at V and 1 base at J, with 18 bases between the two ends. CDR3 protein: CASSHAPGGNINYGYTF. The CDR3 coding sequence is TGCGCCAGCAGCCATGCCCCTGGGGGGAATATTAACTATGGCTACACCTTC.

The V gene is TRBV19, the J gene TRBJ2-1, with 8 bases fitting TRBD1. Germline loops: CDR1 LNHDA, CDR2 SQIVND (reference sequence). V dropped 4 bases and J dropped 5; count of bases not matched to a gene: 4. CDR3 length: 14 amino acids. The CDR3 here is CASSTPTGDNEQFF. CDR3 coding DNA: TGTGCCAGTAGTACCCCGACAGGGGACAATGAGCAGTTCTTC.

CDR3 in amino acids: CASSQGWNTEAFF. CDR3 bases: TGTGCCAGCAGCCAAGGCTGGAACACTGAAGCTTTCTTT. The chain joins TRBV3-1 (or the pseudogene TRBV3-2) to TRBJ1-1; D remains unclear. The V end was cut by 1 base, the J end by 1 base, with 4 bases between. Germline loops: CDR1 LGHDT, CDR2 YNNKEL (reference sequence). The CDR3 contains 13 residues.

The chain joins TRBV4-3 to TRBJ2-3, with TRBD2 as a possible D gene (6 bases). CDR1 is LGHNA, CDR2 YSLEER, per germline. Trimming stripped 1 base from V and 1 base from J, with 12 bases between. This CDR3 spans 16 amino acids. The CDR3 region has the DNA TGCGCCAGCAGCCAAGGATCGGGACTGCGCACAGATACGCAGTATTTT. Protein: CASSQGSGLRTDTQYF.

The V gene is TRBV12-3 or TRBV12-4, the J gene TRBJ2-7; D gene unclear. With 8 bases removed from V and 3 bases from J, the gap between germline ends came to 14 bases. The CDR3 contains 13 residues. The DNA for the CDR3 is TGTGCCAGCTCCCGGACGGCTCTCTACGAGCAGTACTTC. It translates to CASSRTALYEQYF.